This T cell receptor (beta chain) comes out of a study of blood T cells in healthy people across ages. With respect to this clonotype: The antigen remains undetermined.

PCR was performed a second time for 7 to 11 cycles using a sample-barcoded 5' primer and a J-beta primer mix. MiXCR was run by TCRdb on the 5' RACE reads, yielding one entry per CDR3 protein. This table holds approximately 880,000 distinct CDR3 sequences, around 49% found once. Findings of the study overall: Roughly linearly, TCR beta diversity per million T cells fell as age increased. Whereas aged donors had fewer naive CD4+ cells, long-lived donors had more of them and higher diversity.

Russia was home to the donors, healthy Caucasian individuals aged about 6 to 90. This TCR was sampled from a man aged 25 to 45 in good health. Sequenced material: blood.

CDR3 sequence reads: CASTEGRGLSSYNEQFF. As DNA, the CDR3 is TGTGCCAGCACCGAGGGGAGGGGCCTGAGCTCCTACAATGAGCAGTTCTTC. The chain has TRBV9 and TRBJ2-1; 7 bases map to TRBD2. The CDR3 is 17 residues long. CDR1 SGDLS and CDR2 YYNGEE come from the germline V gene. Losses at the gene ends were 6 bases for V and 0 bases for J; bases not matched to a gene: 12.